This T cell receptor beta chain was found in a study of blood T cell repertoires in COVID-19. Looking at the study overall: Whether acute or convalescent, the COVID-19 samples came from the United States, Italy and Spain. Nucleic acid was either cDNA or gDNA, and it came from T cells, B-cell-depleted T cells, or PBMCs.

This CDR3 is built from 13 residues. Germline values: CDR1 SQVTM, CDR2 ANQGSEA. V was pared by 7 bases and J by 1 base, with 5 bases of the junction left unmatched. In the authors' workflow: Quantification of nucleated cells was approximated via reference gene primer amplification. Assay: immunoSEQ multiplex PCR; the TCRdb copy retains only in-frame clones and omits some. The DNA gave D and trimming, while V, J and clone size come from that table. The table has tens of thousands of clones, more than 70% seen once. The sequenced sample was peripheral blood. The gene calls are TRBV29-1 and TRBJ1-1; the match to TRBD1 covers 8 bases. The receptor was isolated from a man between 60 and 70 years old with active or convalescent COVID-19. The CDR3 protein is CSGADRANTEAFF. CDR3 DNA: TGCAGCGGTGCGGACAGGGCGAACACTGAAGCTTTCTTT.